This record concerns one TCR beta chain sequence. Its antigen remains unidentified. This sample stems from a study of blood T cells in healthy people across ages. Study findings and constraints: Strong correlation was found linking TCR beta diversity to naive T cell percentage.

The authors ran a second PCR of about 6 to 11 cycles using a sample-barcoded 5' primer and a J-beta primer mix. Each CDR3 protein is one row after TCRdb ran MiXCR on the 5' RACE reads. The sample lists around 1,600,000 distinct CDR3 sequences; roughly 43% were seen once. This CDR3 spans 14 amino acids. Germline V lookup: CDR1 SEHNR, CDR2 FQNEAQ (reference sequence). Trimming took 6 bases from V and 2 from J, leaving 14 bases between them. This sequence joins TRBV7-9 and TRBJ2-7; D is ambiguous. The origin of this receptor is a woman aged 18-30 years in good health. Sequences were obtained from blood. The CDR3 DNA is TGTGCCAGCAGATTTGCCACCTATCCCTACGAGCAGTACTTC. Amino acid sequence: CASRFATYPYEQYF.